These 20 T cell receptor beta chains share one sample of origin, sequenced in a study of blood T cells in healthy people across ages (dated by TCRdb to between 2015 and 2016). Receptor libraries were prepared by 5' RACE. Reads for this sample came from an Illumina HiSeq 2500. A second PCR of about 6 to 11 cycles was run with a J-beta primer mix and a sample-barcoded 5' primer. The public reads were run again by TCRdb, first through fastp at Q25 and then through MiXCR, and only productive beta chains were kept. Each CDR3 protein appears once, grouped with its most common genes and DNA. Here the sample has over 1,200,000 distinct CDR3 sequences; around 59% occur a single time. The top ten hold about 6.3% of the sample. Material for sequencing was blood. These receptor sequences come from a man younger than 30 in good health.

This clonotype appeared a few times. The J gene is TRBJ2-7, the V gene TRBV29-1, with a weak D call TRBD1 (5 bases). The CDR3 is 12 amino acids. The ends were cut back, 4 bases at V and 3 bases at J, with 10 bases in the middle. Germline values: CDR1 SQVTM, CDR2 ANQGSEA. CDR3 protein: CSVVTDFYEQYF. In DNA form, the CDR3 reads TGCAGCGTTGTGACAGACTTCTACGAGCAGTACTTC.

In its sample, this clonotype was seen a few times. The chain joins TRBV27 to TRBJ1-5, with D perhaps TRBD1 (5 bases). Germline assignment: CDR1 MNHEY and CDR2 SMNVEV (reference sequence). Trimming took 7 bases from V and 1 from J, leaving 11 bases between them. There are 14 residues in the CDR3. The CDR3 sequence is CASTPGGSNQPQHF. The CDR3 region has the DNA TGTGCCAGCACTCCCGGGGGGAGCAATCAGCCCCAGCATTTT.

This clonotype occurred a few times. V gene TRBV13 combines with J gene TRBJ2-4; no definite D call. The CDR3 covers 13 residues. CDR1 and CDR2 from the germline V gene are PRHDT and FYEKMQ (reference sequence). The V end lost 1 base, the J end lost 5 bases, and 6 bases lay between the germline ends. Here the CDR3 DNA reads TGTGCCAGCAGCTTAGTGGCCCAAAACATTCAGTACTTC. It is translated as CASSLVAQNIQYF.

The CDR3 protein is CASSDTRGGPSLLTDTQYF. The CDR3 nucleotides are TGTGCCAGCAGTGACACACGGGGGGGACCCAGCCTTCTCACAGATACGCAGTATTTT. This chain connects TRBV12-3 or TRBV12-4 to TRBJ2-3, with 8 bases fitting TRBD2. CDR3 size: 19 residues. V lost 5 bases and J lost 2; bases outside the gene matches: 18.

The chain employs TRBV15 and TRBJ2-3; 7 positions match TRBD1. V shed 3 bases and J 2 bases; nucleotides not matched to a gene: 8. The CDR3 sequence is 16 residues long. In germline, CDR1 is LNHNV, CDR2 YYDKDF (reference sequence). DNA of the CDR3: TGTGCCACCAGCAGCGACAGGGTATTTTCCACAGATACGCAGTATTTT. Amino acids: CATSSDRVFSTDTQYF.

Here the CDR3 DNA reads TGTGCCAGCAATCCGGGGGGGGAGGAGACCCAGTACTTC. This codes for CASNPGGEETQYF. The chain couples TRBV11-2 to TRBJ2-4; 8 nucleotides match TRBD2. The end of the DNA is better explained by TRBJ2-5, so the J call may be wrong. Germline V gene data show CDR1 as SGHAT and CDR2 as FQNNGV. The CDR3 sequence is 13 residues long.

This clonotype was seen only a few times. The CDR3 region has the DNA TGCGCCAGCAGCTTGGCCGACCAAGAGACCCAGTACTTC. It is translated as CASSLADQETQYF. The chain couples TRBV5-1 to TRBJ2-5; D remains ambiguous. There are 13 residues in the CDR3. Trimming removed 0 bases from V and 0 bases from J, with 3 bases in between. Per germline, CDR1 SGHRS and CDR2 YFSETQ. Full variable domain (remainder filled in from reference TRBV5-1 and TRBJ2-5): KAGVTQTPRYLIKTRGQQVTLSCSPISGHRSVSWYQQTPGQGLQFLFEYFSETQRNKGNFPGRFSGRQFSNSRSEMNVSTLELGDSALYLCASSLADQETQYFGPGTRLLVL.

The rearrangement joins TRBV7-2 to TRBJ2-1; TRBD1 matches 10 bases. Germline V CDR1 and CDR2: SGHTA, FQGNSA. The junction had 15 bases not matched to a gene; V was cut back by 4 bases and J by 12 bases. The CDR3 length is 16 residues. CDR3 residues: CASSYLRDRGVEGQFF. The CDR3 DNA reads TGTGCCAGCAGCTACCTCCGGGACAGGGGCGTCGAAGGGCAGTTCTTC.

The V call is TRBV25-1, the J call TRBJ2-1, with a weak D call TRBD2 (6 bases). The CDR3 has 13 amino acids. Germline lookup yields CDR1 MGHDK and CDR2 SYGVNS. Trimming removed 3 bases at V and 5 bases at J, with 8 bases between. This CDR3 is CASSEWGDNEQFF. The CDR3 DNA follows: TGTGCCAGCAGTGAGTGGGGGGACAATGAGCAGTTCTTC.

The V and J genes are TRBV6-6 and TRBJ1-3; no definite D call. Trimming removed 2 bases from V and 0 bases from J, with 11 bases in between. The CDR3 is 16 residues long. Germline V lookup: CDR1 MNHNY, CDR2 SVGAGI (reference sequence). CDR3 nucleotides: TGTGCCAGCAGTTACGTCGCGGTGAACTCTGGAAACACCATATATTTT. This encodes CASSYVAVNSGNTIYF.

V and J are TRBV9 and TRBJ2-7, with D perhaps matching TRBD1 (6 bases). The CDR3 runs to 15 residues. Germline loops: CDR1 SGDLS, CDR2 YYNGEE. V lost 4 bases, J lost 7 bases, and 21 bases lay in between. CDR3 sequence reads: CASSNLQGPGGEQYF. The CDR3 nucleotides are TGTGCCAGCAGCAACCTACAGGGCCCTGGGGGTGAGCAGTACTTC.

The rearrangement uses TRBV25-1 and TRBJ1-6, with D perhaps TRBD1 (6 bases). This CDR3 region has 14 residues. Per the germline V gene, CDR1 is MGHDK and CDR2 is SYGVNS. V lost 8 bases, J lost 4 bases, and 12 bases lay in between. The CDR3: CASGGRGYNSPLHF. CDR3 sequence (DNA): TGTGCCAGCGGGGGAAGGGGGTATAATTCACCCCTCCACTTT.

This clonotype was recorded a few times. The rearrangement joins TRBV4-2 to TRBJ2-7; the D gene is possibly TRBD2 (6 bases). Germline V gene lookup returns CDR1 LGHNA and CDR2 YNFKEQ. The CDR3 length is 16 residues. Trimming pared 1 base from V and 2 bases from J, leaving 15 bases between. This CDR3 is CASSQGGGGFAYEQYF. CDR3 DNA: TGTGCCAGCAGCCAAGGGGGAGGAGGGTTCGCCTACGAGCAGTACTTC.

This clonotype was seen more than once but under ten times. This rearrangement joins TRBV27 to TRBJ1-2; D is unresolved. Deletions cut 6 bases from V and 3 bases from J, with 11 bases between. This CDR3 spans 13 amino acids. The germline V gene encodes CDR1 MNHEY and CDR2 SMNVEV (reference sequence). CDR3 sequence: CASRRYSHYGYTF. The CDR3 DNA reads as TGTGCCAGCAGGAGGTACAGCCACTATGGCTACACCTTC.

This clonotype has a handful of counts. The chain combines TRBV7-9 with TRBJ2-5; 8 positions agree with TRBD2. Germline CDR1 SEHNR, CDR2 FQNEAQ (reference sequence). V was clipped by 5 bases and J by 2 bases; unmatched bases: 10. This CDR3 is 16 amino acids long. The CDR3 DNA reads as TGTGCCAGCAGCCCCGGGAGGGGACGGTTACAAGAGACCCAGTACTTC. Translation gives CASSPGRGRLQETQYF.

V usage is TRBV12-3 or TRBV12-4 and J usage is TRBJ2-5, with 7 positions matching TRBD1. The junction had 15 bases not matched to a gene; V was cut back by 6 bases and J by 5 bases. This CDR3 has 16 residues. CDR3 sequence reads: CASSLTPATGKETQYF. DNA for the CDR3: TGTGCCAGCAGCCTCACTCCAGCGACAGGGAAGGAGACCCAGTACTTC.

The chain carries TRBV28 and TRBJ2-7; D is tentatively TRBD1 or TRBD2 (7 bases each). V dropped 6 bases and J dropped 5 bases, with 11 bases sitting between them. Germline lookup yields CDR1 MDHEN and CDR2 SYDVKM. The CDR3 extends over 12 amino acids. CDR3 in amino acids: CASRPGGDEQYF. DNA of the CDR3: TGTGCCAGCAGGCCAGGGGGGGACGAGCAGTACTTC.

This chain links TRBV9 with TRBJ2-5; no reliable D call. The CDR3 totals 14 residues. V dropped 4 bases and J dropped 5 bases, with 15 bases sitting between them. The germline CDR1 and CDR2 sequences are SGDLS and YYNGEE. The CDR3 DNA follows: TGTGCCAGCAGCCATATAGGAGAGTTCGAGACCCAGTACTTC. Its translation is CASSHIGEFETQYF.

This clonotype was picked up many times. The J gene is TRBJ2-7, the V gene TRBV4-3; D is possibly TRBD1 (6 bases). V was pared by 3 bases and J by 3 bases, with 9 bases between. Germline V gene data show CDR1 as LGHNA and CDR2 as YSLEER. The CDR3 extends over 13 amino acids. CDR3 coding DNA: TGCGCCAGCAGCCAGGGGACATTCTACGAGCAGTACTTC. This encodes CASSQGTFYEQYF.

This chain joins TRBV20-1 and TRBJ2-7; 8 bases are shared with TRBD2. There are 17 residues in the CDR3. Germline CDR1 reads DFQATT; CDR2 reads SNEGSKA (reference sequence). V trimming: 0 bases; J trimming: 4 bases; junction bases outside the gene matches: 14. CDR3 nucleotide sequence: TGCAGTGCTAGAGATCAGGGCGGGGGGAGATATTTGTACGAGCAGTACTTC. It yields the protein CSARDQGGGRYLYEQYF.